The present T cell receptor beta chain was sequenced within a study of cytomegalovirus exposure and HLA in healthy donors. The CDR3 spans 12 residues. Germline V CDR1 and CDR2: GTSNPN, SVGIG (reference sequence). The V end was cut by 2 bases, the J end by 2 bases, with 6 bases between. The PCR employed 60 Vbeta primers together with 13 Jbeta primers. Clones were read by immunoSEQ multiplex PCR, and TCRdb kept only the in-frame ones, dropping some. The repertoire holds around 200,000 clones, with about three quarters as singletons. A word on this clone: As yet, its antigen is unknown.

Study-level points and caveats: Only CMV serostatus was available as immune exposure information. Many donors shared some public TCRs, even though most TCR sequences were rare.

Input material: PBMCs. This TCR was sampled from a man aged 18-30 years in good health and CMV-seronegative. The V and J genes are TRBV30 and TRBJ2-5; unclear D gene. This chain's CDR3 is CAWSIGQETQYF. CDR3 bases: TGTGCCTGGAGTATCGGTCAAGAGACCCAGTACTTC.